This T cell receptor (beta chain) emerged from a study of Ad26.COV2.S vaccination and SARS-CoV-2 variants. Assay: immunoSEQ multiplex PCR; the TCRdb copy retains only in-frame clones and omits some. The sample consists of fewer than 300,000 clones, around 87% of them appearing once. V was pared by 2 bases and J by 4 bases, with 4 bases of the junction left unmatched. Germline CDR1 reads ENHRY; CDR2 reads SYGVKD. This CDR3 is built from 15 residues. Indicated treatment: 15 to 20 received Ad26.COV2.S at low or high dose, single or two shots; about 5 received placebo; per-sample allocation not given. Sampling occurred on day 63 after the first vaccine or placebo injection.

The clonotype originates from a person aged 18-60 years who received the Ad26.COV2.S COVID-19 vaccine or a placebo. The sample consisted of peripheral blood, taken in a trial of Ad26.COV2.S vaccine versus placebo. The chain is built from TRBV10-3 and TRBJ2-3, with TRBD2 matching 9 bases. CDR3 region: CAISERREGADTQYF. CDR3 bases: TGTGCCATCAGTGAGCGGCGGGAGGGGGCAGATACGCAGTATTTT.